A single sample is the source of the 15 T cell receptor beta chains below, sequenced in a study of T cells in women clearing cervical HPV infection. The assay was immunoSEQ multiplex PCR, and TCRdb's table has in-frame clones only and misses some. Its listing shows tens of thousands of clones. Sequenced: blood buffy coat. Every receptor here comes from a woman between 18 and 75 years old with a cervical HPV16 infection that either progressed to CIN3+ or cleared (not recorded which).

Note on this clone: The read ends 3 residues early relative to the CDR3; the germline J gene fills the gap. The V call is TRBV7-9, the J call TRBJ1-6, with a weak D call TRBD1 (6 bases). V was shortened by 3 bases and J by 6 bases, with 9 bases between the two germline ends. Germline-derived CDR1 and CDR2 are SEHNR and FQNEAQ (reference sequence). This CDR3 has 14 residues. CDR3 DNA (partial): TGTGCCAGCAGCTTGGACAGTTCTAATTCACCC. Protein: CASSLDSSNSP. The entire CDR3 is CASSLDSSNSPLHF.

Comment on this clone: The read ends 3 residues early relative to the CDR3; the germline J gene fills the gap. The chain links TRBV5-4 to TRBJ2-2; 13 bases are shared with TRBD2. With 2 bases clipped from V and 7 bases from J, the junction kept 2 bases outside the gene matches. The CDR3 runs 15 residues. The germline gives CDR1 SGHNT, CDR2 YYREEE (reference sequence). Here the CDR3 reads CASSLWTSGGGELFF. The covered CDR3 bases are TGTGCCAGCAGCTTATGGACTAGCGGGGGCGGGGAG.

Worth noting for this clone: The read gets to within 3 residues of the CDR3 end, and the germline J gene fills in the rest. This chain links TRBV5-6 with TRBJ1-1; D not certain. The CDR3 is 12 residues long. Germline lookup yields CDR1 SGHDT and CDR2 YYEEEE. The CDR3 bases that were read are TGTGCCAGCACCCTCCTAAACAGCGAA. Its translation: CASTLLNSE. The CDR3 reads in full as CASTLLNSEAFF.

In the case of this clone: The read terminates 3 residues ahead of where the CDR3 ends, so the germline J gene completes it. The V gene is TRBV20-1, the J gene TRBJ2-7, with D hard to call. There are 13 residues in the CDR3. Deletions cut 0 bases from V and 3 bases from J, with 9 bases between. Germline CDR1 DFQATT, CDR2 SNEGSKA (reference sequence). The CDR3 DNA, read in part, is TGCAGTGCTAGAGATACCAAGCTCTACGAG. The encoded protein is CSARDTKLYE. The CDR3 as a whole reads CSARDTKLYEQYF.

In regard to this clone: The CDR3 goes on 3 residues after the read ends, and that part is filled in from the germline J gene. The gene calls are TRBV19 and TRBJ2-3; D is unresolved. Per germline, CDR1 LNHDA and CDR2 SQIVND (reference sequence). The CDR3 extends over 15 amino acids. The V end was cut by 5 bases, the J end by 0 bases, with 12 bases between. CDR3 loop: CASSYLDGSTDTQYF. The covered CDR3 bases are TGTGCCAGTAGTTACCTAGACGGAAGCACAGATACG.

Comment on this clone: The read is 3 residues too short to cover the CDR3 end, so that end is filled in from the germline J gene. The J gene is TRBJ2-3, the V gene TRBV30; TRBD1 is a possible D gene (6 bases). Germline values: CDR1 GTSNPN, CDR2 SVGIG (reference sequence). CDR3 length: 15 amino acids. The sequenced CDR3 bases are TGTGCCTTCAGGGGAAACCTTCTGGTTCAAGAGACG. Protein: CAFRGNLLVQET. The complete CDR3 reads CAFRGNLLVQETQYF.

The CDR3 sequence: CASGSGRTSTDTQYF. Partial CDR3 DNA: TGTGCCAGCGGCAGCGGGAGGACTAGCACAGATACG. The V gene is TRBV7-2, the J gene TRBJ2-3, with TRBD2 matching over 9 bases. The CDR3 end lies 3 residues beyond the end of the read and is filled in from the germline J gene. There are 15 residues in the CDR3. With V trimmed by 8 bases and J by 0 bases, 6 bases remained unmatched. CDR1 is SGHTA, CDR2 FQGNSA, per germline.

In regard to this clone: With the read ending 3 residues before the CDR3 end, the germline J gene is used to fill in that end. The V gene is TRBV5-1, the J gene TRBJ2-2, with 12 bases fitting TRBD2. The CDR3 is 15 amino acids. CDR1 is SGHRS and CDR2 is YFSETQ in the germline V gene. V lost 4 bases and J lost 7; bases outside the gene matches: 5. The CDR3 sequence is CASSETSGRGGELFF. The part of the CDR3 DNA that was read is TGCGCCAGCAGCGAGACTAGCGGGAGAGGCGGGGAG.

The CDR3 DNA, read in part, is TGCGCCAGCAGCTTGTCCCAGCAGGCAGATACG. Protein sequence: CASSLSQQADT. The entire CDR3 reads CASSLSQQADTQYF. The gene calls are TRBV5-1 and TRBJ2-3, with no clear D. The sequenced fragment ends 3 residues before the CDR3 boundary, so the rest is inferred from the germline J gene. The CDR3 consists of 14 residues. Germline lookup yields CDR1 SGHRS and CDR2 YFSETQ. Trimming removed 1 base at V and 4 bases at J, with 10 bases between.

As for this clone: The read ends 3 residues before the CDR3 terminus; that terminus is restored from the germline J gene. V usage is TRBV7-9 and J usage is TRBJ1-2, with 9 bases matching TRBD1. Germline lookup yields CDR1 SEHNR and CDR2 FQNEAQ (reference sequence). This CDR3 region has 14 residues. The V segment lost 4 bases and the J segment 6 bases; nucleotides outside the gene matches: 6. CDR3 bases read: TGTGCCAGCAGCTCTGACGGGACAGGGCATGGC. Protein product: CASSSDGTGHG. The full CDR3 is CASSSDGTGHGYTF.

Remarks on this clone: The CDR3 goes on 3 residues after the read ends, and that part is filled in from the germline J gene. The chain combines TRBV30 with TRBJ2-3; no definite D call. The CDR3 totals 13 residues. Germline lookup yields CDR1 GTSNPN and CDR2 SVGIG (reference sequence). V was trimmed by 5 bases and J by 4 bases, leaving 13 bases between them. The CDR3 bases that were read are TGTGCCTGGGCGGTTGGCACTGCAGATACG. It translates to CAWAVGTADT. The complete CDR3 protein is CAWAVGTADTQYF. Together with reference TRBV30 and TRBJ2-3, the CDR3 gives the full variable domain: SQTIHQWPATLVQPVGSPLSLECTVEGTSNPNLYWYRQAAGRGLQLLFYSVGIGQISSEVPQNLSASRPQDRQFILSSKKLLLSDSGFYLCAWAVGTADTQYFGPGTRLTVL.

The part of the CDR3 DNA that was read is TGCAGTGCTCAATCAGGAGCTTCGTATGGC. Residues: CSAQSGASYG. The entire CDR3 reads CSAQSGASYGYTF. This chain joins TRBV20-1 and TRBJ1-2, with D uncertain. The read terminates 3 residues ahead of where the CDR3 ends, so the germline J gene completes it. The V and J ends lost 5 bases and 5 bases respectively, with 15 bases between them. CDR1 and CDR2 (germline): DFQATT, SNEGSKA (reference sequence). CDR3 size: 13 residues.

As concerns this clone: The read finishes 3 residues shy of the CDR3 end, and the germline J gene is used to complete it. This chain links TRBV7-3 with TRBJ2-1; 13 bases line up with TRBD2. Trimming removed 2 bases from V and 5 bases from J; junction bases left unmatched: 6. Germline V gene sequence: CDR1 SGHTA, CDR2 FQGTGA. The length of the CDR3 is 17 residues. The CDR3 reads CASSLSTSGGAHNEQFF. CDR3 DNA, as far as it was read: TGTGCCAGCAGCTTATCCACTAGCGGGGGGGCCCACAATGAG.

A word on this clone: The read stops 3 residues short of the end of the CDR3; the missing end is completed from the germline J gene. The chain uses TRBV7-2 and TRBJ1-1, with no clear D. V gave up 8 bases and J gave up 1 base, with 14 bases separating them. Germline V gene data show CDR1 as SGHTA and CDR2 as FQGNSA. This CDR3 contains 14 residues. The CDR3 bases that were read are TGTGCCAGCGAGCGTGGCCACAAGAACACTGAA. This codes for CASERGHKNTE. The full CDR3 protein is CASERGHKNTEAFF.

For this clone: The read ends 3 residues shy of where the CDR3 ends; the end is completed using the germline J gene. V usage is TRBV30 and J usage is TRBJ1-1; D gene ambiguous. CDR1 GTSNPN and CDR2 SVGIG come from the germline V gene (reference sequence). Trimming stripped 4 bases from V and 4 bases from J, with 19 bases between. CDR3 size: 15 residues. CDR3 DNA (partial): TGTGCCTGGAAGACCTTTGGGGTCGGGGTCACTGAA. Protein: CAWKTFGVGVTE. The CDR3 as a whole reads CAWKTFGVGVTEAFF.